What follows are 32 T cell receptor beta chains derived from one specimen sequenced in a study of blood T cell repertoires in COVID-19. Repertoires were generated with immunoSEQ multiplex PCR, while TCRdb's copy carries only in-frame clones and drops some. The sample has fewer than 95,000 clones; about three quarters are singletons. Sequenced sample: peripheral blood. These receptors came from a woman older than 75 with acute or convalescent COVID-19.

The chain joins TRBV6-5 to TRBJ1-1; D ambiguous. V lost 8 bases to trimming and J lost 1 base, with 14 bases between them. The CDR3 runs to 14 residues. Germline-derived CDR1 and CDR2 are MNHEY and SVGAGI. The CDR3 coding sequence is TGTGCCAGCGAGGCCATATTTGGGAACACTGAAGCTTTCTTT. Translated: CASEAIFGNTEAFF.

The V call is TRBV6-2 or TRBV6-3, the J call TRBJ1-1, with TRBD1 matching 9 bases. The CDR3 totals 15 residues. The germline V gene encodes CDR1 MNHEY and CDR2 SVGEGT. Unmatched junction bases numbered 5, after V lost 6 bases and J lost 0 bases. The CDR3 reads CASSQTGGMNTEAFF. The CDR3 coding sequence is TGTGCCAGCAGCCAAACAGGGGGCATGAACACTGAAGCTTTCTTT.

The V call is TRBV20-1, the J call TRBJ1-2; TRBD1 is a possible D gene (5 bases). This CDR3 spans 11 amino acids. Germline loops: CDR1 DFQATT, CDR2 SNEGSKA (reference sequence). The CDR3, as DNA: TGCCTAGCGCAGGGCTCCTATGGCTACACCTTC. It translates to CLAQGSYGYTF.

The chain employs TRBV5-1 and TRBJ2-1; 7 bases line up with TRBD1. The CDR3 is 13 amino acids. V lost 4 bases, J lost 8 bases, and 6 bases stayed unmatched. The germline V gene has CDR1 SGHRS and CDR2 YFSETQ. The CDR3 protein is CASSGRQGDEQFF. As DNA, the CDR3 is TGCGCCAGCAGCGGACGACAGGGCGATGAGCAGTTCTTC. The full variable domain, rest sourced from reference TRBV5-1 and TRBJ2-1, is KAGVTQTPRYLIKTRGQQVTLSCSPISGHRSVSWYQQTPGQGLQFLFEYFSETQRNKGNFPGRFSGRQFSNSRSEMNVSTLELGDSALYLCASSGRQGDEQFFGPGTRLTVL.

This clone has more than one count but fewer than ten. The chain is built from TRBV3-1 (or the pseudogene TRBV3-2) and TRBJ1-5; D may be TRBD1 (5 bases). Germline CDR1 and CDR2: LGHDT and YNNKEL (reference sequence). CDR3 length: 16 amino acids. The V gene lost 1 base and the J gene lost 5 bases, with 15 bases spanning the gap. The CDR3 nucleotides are TGTGCCAGCAGCCAAGTTCCTTGGGGCGCAGATCAGCCCCAGCATTTT. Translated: CASSQVPWGADQPQHF.

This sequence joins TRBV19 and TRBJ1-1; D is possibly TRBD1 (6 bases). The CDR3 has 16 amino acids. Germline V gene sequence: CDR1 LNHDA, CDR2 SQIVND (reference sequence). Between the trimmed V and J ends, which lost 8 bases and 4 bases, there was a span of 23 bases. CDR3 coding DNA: TGTGCCAGTCGCTCGACCATGGGGGGGCCGACCACTGAAGCTTTCTTT. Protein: CASRSTMGGPTTEAFF.

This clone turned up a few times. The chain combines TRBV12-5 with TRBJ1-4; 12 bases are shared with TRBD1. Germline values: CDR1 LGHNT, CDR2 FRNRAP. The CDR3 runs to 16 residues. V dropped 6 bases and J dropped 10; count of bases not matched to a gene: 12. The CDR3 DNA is TGTGCTAGTGGCCCAATCCCGGGACAGGGGGCGTCAAAACTGTTTTTT. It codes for CASGPIPGQGASKLFF.

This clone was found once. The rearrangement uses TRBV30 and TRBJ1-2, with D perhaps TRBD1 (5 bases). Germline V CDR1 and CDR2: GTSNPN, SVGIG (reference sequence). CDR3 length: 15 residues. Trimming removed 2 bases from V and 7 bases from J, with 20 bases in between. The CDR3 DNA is TGTGCCTGGAGTCCCCGGGTGGGGGGAGGAGGTGGCTACACCTTC. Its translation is CAWSPRVGGGGGYTF.

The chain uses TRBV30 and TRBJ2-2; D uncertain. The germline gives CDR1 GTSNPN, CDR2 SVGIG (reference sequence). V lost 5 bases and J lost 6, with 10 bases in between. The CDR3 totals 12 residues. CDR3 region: CAWSVVAGELFF. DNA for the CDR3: TGTGCCTGGTCGGTGGTGGCCGGGGAGCTGTTTTTT. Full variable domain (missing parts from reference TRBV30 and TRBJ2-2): SQTIHQWPATLVQPVGSPLSLECTVEGTSNPNLYWYRQAAGRGLQLLFYSVGIGQISSEVPQNLSASRPQDRQFILSSKKLLLSDSGFYLCAWSVVAGELFFGEGSRLTVL.

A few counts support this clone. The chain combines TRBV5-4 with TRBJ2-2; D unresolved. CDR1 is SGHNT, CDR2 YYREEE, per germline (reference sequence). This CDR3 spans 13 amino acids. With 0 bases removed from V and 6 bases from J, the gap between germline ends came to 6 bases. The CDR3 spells CASSLGESGELFF. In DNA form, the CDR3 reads TGTGCCAGCAGCTTGGGCGAATCCGGGGAGCTGTTTTTT. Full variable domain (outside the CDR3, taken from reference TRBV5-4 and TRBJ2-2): ETGVTQSPTHLIKTRGQQVTLRCSSQSGHNTVSWYQQALGQGPQFIFQYYREEENGRGNFPPRFSGLQFPNYSSELNVNALELDDSALYLCASSLGESGELFFGEGSRLTVL.

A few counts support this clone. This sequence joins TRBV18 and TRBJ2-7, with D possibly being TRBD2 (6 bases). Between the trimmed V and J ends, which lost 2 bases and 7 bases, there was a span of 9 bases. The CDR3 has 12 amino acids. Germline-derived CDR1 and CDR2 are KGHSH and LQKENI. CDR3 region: CASSPGGVEQYF. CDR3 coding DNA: TGTGCCAGCTCACCAGGCGGGGTGGAGCAGTACTTC.

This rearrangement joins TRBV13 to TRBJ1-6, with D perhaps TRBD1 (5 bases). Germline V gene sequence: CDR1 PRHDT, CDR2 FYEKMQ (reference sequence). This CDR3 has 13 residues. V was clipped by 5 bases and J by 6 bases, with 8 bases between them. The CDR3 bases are TGTGCCAGCAGCCCGGGACTTAATTCACCCCTCCACTTT. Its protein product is CASSPGLNSPLHF.

CDR3 nucleotide sequence: TGCGCCAGCAGCTTGGGTCCAGCGGGGGCCTACGAGCAGTACTTC. Protein product: CASSLGPAGAYEQYF. The genes are TRBV5-1 and TRBJ2-7, with 8 bases matching TRBD2. CDR1 and CDR2 (germline): SGHRS, YFSETQ. Trimming removed 0 bases from V and 2 bases from J; junction bases left unmatched: 4. The CDR3 has 15 amino acids.

The CDR3 sequence: CASSKRQGMNTEAFF. In DNA form, the CDR3 reads TGTGCCAGCAGCAAAAGACAGGGAATGAACACTGAAGCTTTCTTT. V usage is TRBV7-9 and J usage is TRBJ1-1, with 7 nucleotides matching TRBD1. This CDR3 has 15 amino acids. The germline V gene has CDR1 SEHNR and CDR2 FQNEAQ (reference sequence). The V gene end was trimmed by 5 bases and the J gene end by 0 bases; junction bases not matched to a gene: 6.

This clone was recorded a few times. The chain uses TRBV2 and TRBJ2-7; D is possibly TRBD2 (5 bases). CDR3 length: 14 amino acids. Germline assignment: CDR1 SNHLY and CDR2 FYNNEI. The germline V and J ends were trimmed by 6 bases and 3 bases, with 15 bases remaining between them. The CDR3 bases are TGTGCCAGCAGGGAGACGGACTTTCTCTACGAGCAGTACTTC. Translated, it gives CASRETDFLYEQYF. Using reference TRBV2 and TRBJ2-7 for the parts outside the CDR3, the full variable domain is EPEVTQTPSHQVTQMGQEVILRCVPISNHLYFYWYRQILGQKVEFLVSFYNNEISEKSEIFDDQFSVERPDGSNFTLKIRSTKLEDSAMYFCASRETDFLYEQYFGPGTRLTVT.

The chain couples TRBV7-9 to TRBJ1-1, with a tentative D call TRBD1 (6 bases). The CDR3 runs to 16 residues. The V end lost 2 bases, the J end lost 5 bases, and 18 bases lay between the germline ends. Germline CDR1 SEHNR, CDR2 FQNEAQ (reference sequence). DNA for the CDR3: TGTGCCAGCAGCTTAAAGGGGCAGGGGATGGGAACTGAAGCTTTCTTT. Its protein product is CASSLKGQGMGTEAFF.

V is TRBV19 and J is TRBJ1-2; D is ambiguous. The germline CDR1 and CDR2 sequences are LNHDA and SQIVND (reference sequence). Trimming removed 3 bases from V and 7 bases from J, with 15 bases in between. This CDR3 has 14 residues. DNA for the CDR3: TGTGCCAGTAGTATCGCGGGAGCCTTAGGTGGCTACACCTTC. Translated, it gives CASSIAGALGGYTF.

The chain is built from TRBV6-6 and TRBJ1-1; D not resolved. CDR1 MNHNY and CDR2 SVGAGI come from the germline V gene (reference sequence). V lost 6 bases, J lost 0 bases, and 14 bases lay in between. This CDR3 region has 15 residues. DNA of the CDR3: TGTGCCAGCAGAGATGTGGCAATTATGAACACTGAAGCTTTCTTT. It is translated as CASRDVAIMNTEAFF.

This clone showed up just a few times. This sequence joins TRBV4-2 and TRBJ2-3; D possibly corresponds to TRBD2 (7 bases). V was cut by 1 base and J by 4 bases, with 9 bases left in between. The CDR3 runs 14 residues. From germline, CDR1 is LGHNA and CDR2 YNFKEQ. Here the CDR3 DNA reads TGTGCCAGCAGCCAAGTGGGGGGGCCAGATACGCAGTATTTT. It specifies CASSQVGGPDTQYF.

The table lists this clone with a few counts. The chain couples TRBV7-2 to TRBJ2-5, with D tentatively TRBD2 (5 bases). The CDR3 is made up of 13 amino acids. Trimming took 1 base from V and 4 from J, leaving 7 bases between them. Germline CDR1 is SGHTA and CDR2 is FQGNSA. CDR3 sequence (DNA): TGTGCCAGCAGCTTAGTGAGCGGAGAGACCCAGTACTTC. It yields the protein CASSLVSGETQYF.

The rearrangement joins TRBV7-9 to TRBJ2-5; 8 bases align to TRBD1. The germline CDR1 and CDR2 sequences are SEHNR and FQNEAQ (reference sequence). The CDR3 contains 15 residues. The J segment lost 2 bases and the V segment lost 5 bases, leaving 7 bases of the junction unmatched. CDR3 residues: CASSEVQGGQETQYF. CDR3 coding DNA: TGTGCCAGCAGCGAAGTACAGGGGGGACAAGAGACCCAGTACTTC.

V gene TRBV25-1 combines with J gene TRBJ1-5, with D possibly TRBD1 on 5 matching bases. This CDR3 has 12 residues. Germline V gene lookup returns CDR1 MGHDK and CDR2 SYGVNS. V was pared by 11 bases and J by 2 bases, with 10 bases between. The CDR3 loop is CASREGNQPQHF. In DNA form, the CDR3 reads TGTGCCTCCAGGGAGGGCAATCAGCCCCAGCATTTT.

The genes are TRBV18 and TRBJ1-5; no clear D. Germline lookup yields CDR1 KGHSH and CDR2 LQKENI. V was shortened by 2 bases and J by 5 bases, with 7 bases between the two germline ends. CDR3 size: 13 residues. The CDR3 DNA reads TGTGCCAGCTCACCAGAGATTGATCAGCCCCAGCATTTT. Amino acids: CASSPEIDQPQHF.

CDR3 loop: CASSPRGARYEQYF. DNA for the CDR3: TGTGCCAGCAGTCCCCGGGGGGCGAGGTACGAGCAGTACTTC. The chain recombines TRBV6-6 with TRBJ2-7; D is perhaps TRBD2 (7 bases). Trimming stripped 5 bases from V and 4 bases from J, with 15 bases between. The CDR3 covers 14 residues. The germline V gene has CDR1 MNHNY and CDR2 SVGAGI (reference sequence).

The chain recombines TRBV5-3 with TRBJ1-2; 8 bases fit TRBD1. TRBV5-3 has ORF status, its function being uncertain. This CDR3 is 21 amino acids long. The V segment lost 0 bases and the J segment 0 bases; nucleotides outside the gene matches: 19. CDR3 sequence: CARSLGTGQVILLHSNYGYTF. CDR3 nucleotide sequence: TGTGCCAGAAGCTTGGGGACAGGGCAAGTAATTTTACTACATTCTAACTATGGCTACACCTTC.

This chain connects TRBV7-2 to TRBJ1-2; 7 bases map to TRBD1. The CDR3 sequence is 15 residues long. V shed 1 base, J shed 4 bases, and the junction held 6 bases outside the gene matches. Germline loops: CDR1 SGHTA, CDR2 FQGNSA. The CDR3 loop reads CASSLVQGDSYGYTF. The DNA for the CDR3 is TGTGCCAGCAGCTTAGTCCAGGGGGATTCCTATGGCTACACCTTC.

CDR3 sequence (DNA): TGTGCCTCCTGGACAGGCCTCTCCTACAATGAGCAGTTCTTC. Translating it yields CASWTGLSYNEQFF. The chain employs TRBV6-5 and TRBJ2-1; TRBD1 agrees at 7 bases. CDR1 is MNHEY, CDR2 SVGAGI, per germline. V was pared by 11 bases and J by 0 bases, with 7 bases of the junction left unmatched. The CDR3 totals 14 residues.

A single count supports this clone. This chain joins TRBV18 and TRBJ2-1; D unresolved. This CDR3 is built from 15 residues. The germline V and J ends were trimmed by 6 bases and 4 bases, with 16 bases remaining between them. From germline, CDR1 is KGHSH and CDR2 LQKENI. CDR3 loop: CASSVPPQNYNEQFF. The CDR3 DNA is TGTGCCAGCTCCGTTCCCCCTCAGAATTACAATGAGCAGTTCTTC.

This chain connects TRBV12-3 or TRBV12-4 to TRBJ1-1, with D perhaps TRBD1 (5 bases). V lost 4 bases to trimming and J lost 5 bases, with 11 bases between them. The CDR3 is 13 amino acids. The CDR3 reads CASSYTGGTEAFF. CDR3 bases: TGTGCCAGCAGTTATACTGGGGGGACTGAAGCTTTCTTT.

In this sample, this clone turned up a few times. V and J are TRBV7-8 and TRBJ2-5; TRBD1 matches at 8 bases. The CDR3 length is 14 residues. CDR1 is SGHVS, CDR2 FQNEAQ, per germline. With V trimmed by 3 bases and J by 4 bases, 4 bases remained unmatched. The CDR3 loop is CASSFRTGLETQYF. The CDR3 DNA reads TGTGCCAGCAGCTTTAGGACAGGGCTAGAGACCCAGTACTTC.

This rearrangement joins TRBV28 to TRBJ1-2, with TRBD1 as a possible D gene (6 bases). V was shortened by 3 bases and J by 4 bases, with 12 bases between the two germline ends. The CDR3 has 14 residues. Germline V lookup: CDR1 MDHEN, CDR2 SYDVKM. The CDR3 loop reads CASSFYTGPYGYTF. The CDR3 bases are TGTGCCAGCAGTTTCTACACAGGGCCCTATGGCTACACCTTC.

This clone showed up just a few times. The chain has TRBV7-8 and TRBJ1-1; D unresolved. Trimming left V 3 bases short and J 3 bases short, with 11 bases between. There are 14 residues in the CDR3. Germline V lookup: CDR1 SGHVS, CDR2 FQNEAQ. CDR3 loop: CASSFSHQDTEAFF. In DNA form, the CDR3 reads TGTGCCAGCAGCTTCAGCCACCAGGACACTGAAGCTTTCTTT.